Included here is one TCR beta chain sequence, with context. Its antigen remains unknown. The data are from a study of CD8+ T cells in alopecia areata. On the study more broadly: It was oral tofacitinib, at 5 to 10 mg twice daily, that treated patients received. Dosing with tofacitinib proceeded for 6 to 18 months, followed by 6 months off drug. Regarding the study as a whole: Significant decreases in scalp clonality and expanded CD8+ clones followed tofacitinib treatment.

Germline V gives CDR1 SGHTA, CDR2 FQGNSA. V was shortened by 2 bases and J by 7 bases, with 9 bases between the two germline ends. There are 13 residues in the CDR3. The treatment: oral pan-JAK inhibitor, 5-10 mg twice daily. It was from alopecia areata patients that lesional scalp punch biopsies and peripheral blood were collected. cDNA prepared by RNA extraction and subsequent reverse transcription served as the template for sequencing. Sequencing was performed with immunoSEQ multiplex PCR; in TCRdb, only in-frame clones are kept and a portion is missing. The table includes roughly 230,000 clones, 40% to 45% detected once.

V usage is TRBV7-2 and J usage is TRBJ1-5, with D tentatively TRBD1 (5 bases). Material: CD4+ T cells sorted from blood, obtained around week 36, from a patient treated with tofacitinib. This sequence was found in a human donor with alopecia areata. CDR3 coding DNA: TGTGCCAGCAGCTTAAGGGGTGGGCAGCCCCAGCATTTT. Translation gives CASSLRGGQPQHF.